The 14 T cell receptor beta chains reported below all come from one sample, sequenced in a study of vaccination effects on CD4 cells after COVID-19. Their target antigens are unknown. Only in-frame clones appear in the TCRdb table, and some are missing; sequencing was by immunoSEQ multiplex PCR. The sample shows about 23,000 clones, about 76% of them seen only once. Using viral peptide pools, the ViraFEST assay grew out antigen-specific CD4+ T cells prior to sequencing. It was after around eleven days of culture that CD4+ T cells were isolated. Testing of the vaccine recipients showed negative nucleocapsid antibodies and no prior SARS-CoV-2 infection. The material sequenced was CD4+ T cells from PBMCs cultured with SARS-CoV-2 spike peptides, taken before COVID-19 vaccination. All receptors come from a human donor who received a COVID-19 vaccine.

The chain carries TRBV27 and TRBJ2-3; 9 bases agree with TRBD2. The CDR3 sequence is 17 residues long. Germline loops: CDR1 MNHEY, CDR2 SMNVEV (reference sequence). With 8 bases clipped from V and 0 bases from J, the junction kept 12 bases outside the gene matches. The CDR3 bases are TGTGCCAGCGCGAGACCCCTAGCGGGGCTTAGCACAGATACGCAGTATTTT. Amino acid sequence: CASARPLAGLSTDTQYF.

CDR3 sequence reads: CASSTRTGAGSPLHF. CDR3 DNA: TGTGCCAGCAGCACCAGGACAGGGGCTGGTTCACCCCTCCACTTT. The chain joins TRBV7-8 to TRBJ1-6; 9 bases map to TRBD1. Germline V gives CDR1 SGHVS, CDR2 FQNEAQ. There are 15 residues in the CDR3. Trimming at V came to 5 bases and at J to 9 bases, leaving 8 bases not matched to a gene.

V is TRBV6-1 and J is TRBJ2-7; D perhaps matches TRBD1 (6 bases). V lost 4 bases, J lost 2 bases, and 12 bases lay in between. The V gene's germline CDR1 is MNHNS and CDR2 SASEGT. CDR3 size: 14 residues. This chain's CDR3 is CASSGPGTPYEQYF. In nucleotides, the CDR3 is TGTGCCAGCAGTGGGCCAGGGACACCCTACGAGCAGTACTTC.

The rearrangement links TRBV5-1 to TRBJ2-1, with D perhaps being TRBD1 or TRBD2 (7 bases each). Trimming shortened V by 0 bases and J by 6 bases, and 13 bases separated the two germline ends. The CDR3 is 15 residues long. Germline V gives CDR1 SGHRS, CDR2 YFSETQ. The CDR3: CASSLGPGGANEQFF. The CDR3 coding sequence is TGCGCCAGCAGCTTGGGACCAGGGGGGGCCAATGAGCAGTTCTTC.

The V and J genes are TRBV13 and TRBJ2-3; tentatively, D is TRBD2 (7 bases). Trimming took off 5 bases at V and 0 bases at J, with 18 bases between the two ends. Germline assignment: CDR1 PRHDT and CDR2 FYEKMQ (reference sequence). This CDR3 has 17 residues. The CDR3 reads CASSLRGGPPSTDTQYF. DNA for the CDR3: TGTGCCAGCAGCCTAAGGGGGGGCCCTCCGAGCACAGATACGCAGTATTTT.

This clone was seen only a few times. The rearrangement joins TRBV6-5 to TRBJ1-2, with D possibly TRBD1 on 5 matching bases. The CDR3 has 13 residues. Germline V gives CDR1 MNHEY, CDR2 SVGAGI. V lost 6 bases and J 5 bases, leaving 13 bases between the germline ends. The CDR3 region has the DNA TGTGCCAGCAGGGAGACAGCCCATTATGGCTACACCTTC. It translates to CASRETAHYGYTF.

V and J are TRBV6-1 and TRBJ2-6, with 8 bases aligning to TRBD1. After removal of 1 base from V and 4 bases from J, the junction contained 6 bases not matched to a gene. There are 17 residues in the CDR3. Germline lookup yields CDR1 MNHNS and CDR2 SASEGT. The DNA of the CDR3 is TGTGCCAGCAGTGAAGGCCAGGGGGCGCGCGGGGCCAACGTCCTGACTTTC. It is translated as CASSEGQGARGANVLTF.

V is TRBV6-5 and J is TRBJ1-2; no reliable D call. Per the germline V gene, CDR1 is MNHEY and CDR2 is SVGAGI. V lost 6 bases to trimming and J lost 4 bases, with 12 bases between them. This CDR3 is built from 13 residues. The CDR3 DNA follows: TGTGCCAGCAGAAACCTCGAAGGCTATGGCTACACCTTC. This translates into CASRNLEGYGYTF.

The rearrangement joins TRBV18 to TRBJ1-2; D unclear. The germline V and J ends were trimmed by 3 bases and 1 base, with 12 bases remaining between them. The CDR3 has 15 amino acids. Germline V lookup: CDR1 KGHSH, CDR2 LQKENI. In DNA, the CDR3 is TGTGCCAGCTCACCCGGGGAGAGGTATAACTATGGCTACACCTTC. Translating it yields CASSPGERYNYGYTF.

A few counts support this clone. The V call is TRBV12-3 or TRBV12-4, the J call TRBJ1-1, with D possibly being TRBD1 (6 bases). This CDR3 spans 13 amino acids. The ends were cut back, 5 bases at V and 6 bases at J, with 13 bases in the middle. The CDR3 here is CASSTRGGPEAFF. Written as DNA, the CDR3 is TGTGCCAGCAGTACCAGGGGCGGGCCTGAAGCTTTCTTT.

The rearrangement uses TRBV7-2 and TRBJ1-2, with 7 bases lining up with TRBD1. This CDR3 has 15 residues. Germline CDR1 SGHTA, CDR2 FQGNSA. Trimming removed 5 bases from V and 0 bases from J; junction bases left unmatched: 6. The CDR3 loop reads CASSSQGGANYGYTF. The CDR3 DNA sequence: TGTGCCAGCAGCAGCCAGGGGGGAGCTAACTATGGCTACACCTTC.

J is TRBJ2-1 and V is TRBV24-1; D uncertain. Trimming stripped 0 bases from V and 7 bases from J, with 6 bases between. Germline V gene lookup returns CDR1 KGHDR and CDR2 SFDVKD. The CDR3 loop spans 13 amino acids. This CDR3 is CATSDLSRNEQFF. The CDR3 DNA sequence: TGTGCCACCAGTGATTTGAGTCGGAATGAGCAGTTCTTC.

This clone appeared a single time. The chain employs TRBV18 and TRBJ1-2; D is ambiguous. Germline V gene lookup returns CDR1 KGHSH and CDR2 LQKENI. The CDR3 spans 12 residues. V gave up 1 base and J gave up 6 bases, with 6 bases separating them. This CDR3 reads CASSPRRDGYTF. The CDR3 DNA reads TGTGCCAGCTCACCACGTCGGGATGGCTACACCTTC.

J is TRBJ1-4 and V is TRBV5-6; 9 positions agree with TRBD1. This CDR3 has 16 residues. Germline assignment: CDR1 SGHDT and CDR2 YYEEEE. Losses at the gene ends were 2 bases for V and 4 bases for J; bases not matched to a gene: 6. CDR3 sequence reads: CASSLTTGGNNEKLFF. In nucleotides, the CDR3 is TGTGCCAGCAGCTTAACCACAGGGGGCAATAATGAAAAACTGTTTTTT. Using reference TRBV5-6 and TRBJ1-4 for the parts outside the CDR3, the full variable domain is DAGVTQSPTHLIKTRGQQVTLRCSPKSGHDTVSWYQQALGQGPQFIFQYYEEEERQRGNFPDRFSGHQFPNYSSELNVNALLLGDSALYLCASSLTTGGNNEKLFFGSGTQLSVL.